This T cell receptor (beta chain) was captured by sequencing in a study of T-cell memory formation after mild COVID-19. TCRdb independently ran MiXCR on the 5' RACE reads; one entry per CDR3 protein. Of fewer than 450,000 distinct CDR3 sequences in the sample, approximately 24% were seen once. Only a few counts were recorded for this clonotype. CDR1 and CDR2 from the germline V gene are SGDLS and YYNGEE. This CDR3 region has 15 residues. The ends were cut back, 0 bases at V and 3 bases at J, with 13 bases in the middle. The origin of this receptor is an adult woman who had mild COVID-19 (a few samples of this study predate the infection). Cell type and time point are not known. Material: PBMCs or a T cell subset sorted from them (not recorded which). V and J are TRBV9 and TRBJ2-7; tentatively, D is TRBD2 (6 bases). CDR3 residues: CASSVGGLAGYEQYF. The CDR3 nucleotides are TGTGCCAGCAGCGTAGGGGGACTCGCGGGCTACGAGCAGTACTTC. The full variable domain, its missing parts supplied by reference TRBV9 and TRBJ2-7, is DSGVTQTPKHLITATGQRVTLRCSPRSGDLSVYWYQQSLDQGLQFLIQYYNGEERAKGNILERFSAQQFPDLHSELNLSSLELGDSALYFCASSVGGLAGYEQYFGPGTRLTVT.